The clone carrying this T cell receptor beta chain showed up just once. The PCR ran on 60 Vbeta and 13 Jbeta primers. Original handling: Among the unique TCR beta chains that a later analysis counted, about 79 million in all, about 12 million were shared. The table came from immunoSEQ multiplex PCR; TCRdb's copy has only in-frame clones and leaves some out. V and J calls and clone size are as listed in that table; D and trimming were resolved from the DNA. This table holds 150,000 to 200,000 clones, around 74% found once. The V and J ends lost 0 bases and 2 bases, in that order; junction bases with no gene match: 2. Per germline, CDR1 SGHRS and CDR2 YFSETQ. The CDR3 consists of 16 residues. This entry belongs to a study of cytomegalovirus exposure and HLA in healthy donors. Study background: There were fewer than 130 million unique TCR beta sequences, drawn from about 200 million T cells, in an earlier analysis.

The sample taken for sequencing was PBMCs. The chain employs TRBV5-1 and TRBJ1-2; 12 bases are a match to TRBD1. The source is a female donor in good health and CMV-seronegative. DNA of the CDR3: TGCGCCAGCAGCTTGGTGGGACAGGGGGCCAACTATGGCTACACCTTC. It codes for CASSLVGQGANYGYTF.